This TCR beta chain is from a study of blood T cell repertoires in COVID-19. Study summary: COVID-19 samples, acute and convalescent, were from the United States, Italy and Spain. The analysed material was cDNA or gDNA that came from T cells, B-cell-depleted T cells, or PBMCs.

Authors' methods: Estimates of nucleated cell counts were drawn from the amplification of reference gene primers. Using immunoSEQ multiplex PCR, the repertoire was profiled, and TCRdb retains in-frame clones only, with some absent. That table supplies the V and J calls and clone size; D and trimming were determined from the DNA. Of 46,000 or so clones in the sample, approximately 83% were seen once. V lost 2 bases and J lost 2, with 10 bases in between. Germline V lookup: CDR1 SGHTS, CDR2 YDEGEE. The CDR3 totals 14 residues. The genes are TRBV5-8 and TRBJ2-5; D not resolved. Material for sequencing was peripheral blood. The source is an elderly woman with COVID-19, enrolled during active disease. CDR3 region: CASSLQTHQETQYF. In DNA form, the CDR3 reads TGTGCCAGCAGCTTACAGACCCATCAAGAGACCCAGTACTTC.